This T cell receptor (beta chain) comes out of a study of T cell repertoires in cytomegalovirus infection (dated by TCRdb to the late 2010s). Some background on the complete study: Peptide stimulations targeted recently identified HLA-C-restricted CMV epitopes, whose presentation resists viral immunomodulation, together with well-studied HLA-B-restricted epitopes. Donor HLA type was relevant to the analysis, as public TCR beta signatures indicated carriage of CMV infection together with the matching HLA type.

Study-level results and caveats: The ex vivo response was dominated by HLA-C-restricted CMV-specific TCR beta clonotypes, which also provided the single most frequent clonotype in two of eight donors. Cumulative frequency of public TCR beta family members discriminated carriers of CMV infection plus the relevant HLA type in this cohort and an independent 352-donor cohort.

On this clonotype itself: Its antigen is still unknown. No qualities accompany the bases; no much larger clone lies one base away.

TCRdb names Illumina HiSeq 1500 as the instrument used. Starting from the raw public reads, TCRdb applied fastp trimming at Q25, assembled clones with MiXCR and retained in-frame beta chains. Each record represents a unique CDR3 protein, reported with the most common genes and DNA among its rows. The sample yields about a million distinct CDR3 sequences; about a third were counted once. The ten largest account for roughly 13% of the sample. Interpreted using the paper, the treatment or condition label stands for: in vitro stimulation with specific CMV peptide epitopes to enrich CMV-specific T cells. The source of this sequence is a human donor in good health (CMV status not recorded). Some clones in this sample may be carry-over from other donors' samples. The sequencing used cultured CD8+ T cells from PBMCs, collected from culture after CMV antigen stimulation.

The CDR3 region: CASSLEPRLDGYTF. The DNA sequence is TGTGCCAGCAGCTTAGAGCCTCGGCTTGATGGCTACACCTTC. Here the chain combines TRBV7-6 and TRBJ1-2; confidence is insufficient to name the D gene. CDR1 SGHVS and CDR2 FNYEAQ are derived from the germline V gene. V is clipped by 1 base and J by 6 bases, and the sequence between their germline boundaries is 12 bases long. Reading from cysteine to phenylalanine, the CDR3 counts 14 amino acids. Only the CDR3 DNA stays, 42 bases, in frame from base 1. Beyond the CDR3, the reference TRBV7-6 and TRBJ1-2 genes provide the residues; the full variable domain reads: GAGVSQSPRYKVTKRGQDVALRCDPISGHVSLYWYRQALGQGPEFLTYFNYEAQQDKSGLPNDRFSAERPEGSISTLTIQRTEQRDSAMYRCASSLEPRLDGYTFGSGTRLTVV.